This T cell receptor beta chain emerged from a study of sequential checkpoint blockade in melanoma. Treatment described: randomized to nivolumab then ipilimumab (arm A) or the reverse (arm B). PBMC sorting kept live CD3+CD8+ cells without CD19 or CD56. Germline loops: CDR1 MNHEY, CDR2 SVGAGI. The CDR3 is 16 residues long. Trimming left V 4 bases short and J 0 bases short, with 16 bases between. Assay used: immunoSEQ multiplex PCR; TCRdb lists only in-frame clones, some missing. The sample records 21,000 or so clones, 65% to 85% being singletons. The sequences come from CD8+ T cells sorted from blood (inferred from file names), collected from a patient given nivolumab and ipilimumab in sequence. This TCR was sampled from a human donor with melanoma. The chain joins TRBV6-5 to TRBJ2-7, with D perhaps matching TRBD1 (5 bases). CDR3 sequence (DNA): TGTGCCAGCAGTTCGATGGACACTCGAAGCTCCTACGAGCAGTACTTC. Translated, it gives CASSSMDTRSSYEQYF.